Each of the 4 T cell receptor beta chains below was sequenced from the same sample in a study of blood T cell repertoires in COVID-19. Repertoires were generated with immunoSEQ multiplex PCR, while TCRdb's copy carries only in-frame clones and drops some. The sample lists hundreds of thousands of clones, roughly 80% occurring once. Material for sequencing was PBMCs or T cells enriched from blood (not recorded which). These receptors were collected from a man aged 35 to 55 who had been exposed to COVID-19.

This clone has ten or more counts. The chain recombines TRBV7-9 with TRBJ1-1; D possibly corresponds to TRBD1 (5 bases). CDR1 is SEHNR, CDR2 FQNEAQ, per germline (reference sequence). Trimming removed 1 base at V and 9 bases at J, with 9 bases between. CDR3 length: 12 amino acids. In DNA form, the CDR3 reads TGTGCCAGCAGCTTAGTGGGGGGACAAGCTTTCTTT. Translated: CASSLVGGQAFF.

V is TRBV6-6 and J is TRBJ2-7, with D possibly matching TRBD1 (6 bases). There are 12 residues in the CDR3. Trimming left V 5 bases short and J 5 bases short, with 10 bases between. Looked up from germline, CDR1 is MNHNY and CDR2 is SVGAGI (reference sequence). The CDR3 nucleotides read TGTGCCAGCAGTACTTACAGGGACGAGCAGTACTTC. Its protein product is CASSTYRDEQYF.

The chain combines TRBV19 with TRBJ1-1; a possible D gene is TRBD1 (6 bases). Trimming pared 4 bases from V and 7 bases from J, leaving 16 bases between. Per the germline V gene, CDR1 is LNHDA and CDR2 is SQIVND (reference sequence). CDR3 size: 14 residues. The CDR3 DNA is TGTGCCAGTAGTAGGGAGCAAACAGGGCGTGAAGCTTTCTTT. Translated, it gives CASSREQTGREAFF. Using reference TRBV19 and TRBJ1-1 for the parts outside the CDR3, the full variable domain is DGGITQSPKYLFRKEGQNVTLSCEQNLNHDAMYWYRQDPGQGLRLIYYSQIVNDFQKGDIAEGYSVSREKKESFPLTVTSAQKNPTAFYLCASSREQTGREAFFGQGTRLTVV.

The V call is TRBV30, the J call TRBJ1-1; possible D gene TRBD1, 5 bases. This CDR3 is 12 amino acids long. Looked up from germline, CDR1 is GTSNPN and CDR2 is SVGIG (reference sequence). V was clipped by 0 bases and J by 7 bases, with 9 bases between them. This chain's CDR3 is CAWSVRGGEAFF. Here the CDR3 DNA reads TGTGCCTGGAGTGTACGGGGGGGTGAAGCTTTCTTT. Full variable domain (missing parts from reference TRBV30 and TRBJ1-1): SQTIHQWPATLVQPVGSPLSLECTVEGTSNPNLYWYRQAAGRGLQLLFYSVGIGQISSEVPQNLSASRPQDRQFILSSKKLLLSDSGFYLCAWSVRGGEAFFGQGTRLTVV.